The following is a T cell receptor (beta chain) sequence with its context. The count of this clone is one. Its antigen is currently not known. Qualities for individual bases were not recorded, and no much larger clone is one base off. Healthy HIV-negative adults with no recently reported acute infections or vaccinations were included as donors. Every donor was a Caucasian adult living in Nashville, Tennessee, USA. CD4+ T cells were enriched by magnetic negative selection; naive cells were then positively selected on CD45RA, and the negative fraction formed the memory subset. Blood was obtained by leukapheresis, after which PBMCs were separated by Ficoll-Histopaque density gradient centrifugation and cryopreserved in liquid nitrogen vapor phase. Analytical flow cytometry was used to check the purity and quantity of every magnetically sorted T cell population. Genomic DNA was isolated from each sorted fraction and quantified by UV absorbance on a Nanodrop 2000c.

This record belongs to a study of shared clonotypes between healthy human individuals (dated by TCRdb to about 2020). A note on the overall study: The cohort included three men and a couple of women between 18 and 49 years of age. For each donor, CD4 naive and CD4 memory were each given three plates, CD8 naive was given two plates, and CD8 memory was given one plate. Blood TCR repertoires of several healthy adults were deeply sequenced to estimate repertoire size and the extent of clonotype sharing between individuals. To increase sequencing depth and limit assay-specific biases, different laboratories used diverse techniques to prepare libraries and sequence TCR repertoires. Per donor, leukapheresis produced somewhere between about 0.8 and 9 billion PBMCs. Results the study describes overall, beyond this receptor: Higher generation probabilities were observed for clonotypes shared by all four sorted-subset donors than for non-shared clonotypes. Estimated clonotype richness was generally larger for naive than for memory subsets. Pairwise subsampling led to the expectation that sequencing depth would affect the degree of clonotype sharing among donors. Sampling was restricted to blood, and TCR repertoires in tissue are likely to differ from TCR repertoires in blood. Because the study included a small number of donors, the genetic and exposure-history diversity represented was limited. Even with the large sequencing depth, rarefaction of the sorted-subset datasets indicated that sequencing was incomplete. Across several donors, approximately 5% of naive CD4, 3.5% of naive CD8, 2% to 2.5% of memory CD4, and roughly 0.41% of memory CD8 clonotypes were shared.

The CDR3, cysteine through phenylalanine, is 16 amino acids long. The DNA shown is the 48-base CDR3, in frame from base 1. The V end gives up 8 bases and the J end 6 bases, leaving 13 bases in the junction not matched to a gene. Taken from the germline V gene (reference sequence), the CDR1 and CDR2 loops are LNHDA and SQIVND. Using the deep immunoSEQ assay, TCR CDR3 regions were amplified from genomic DNA by multiplex PCR. Extracted genomic DNA from each cell subset was spread evenly across all wells of several immunoSEQ 96-well plates, with each plate serving as a replicate. For sorted subsets, around 0.2 ug genomic DNA, equal to about 30,000 T cell genomes, was loaded into each replicate PCR. Purified libraries were measured with a Qubit 3.0 fluorometer, size-checked on a Bioanalyzer 2100, and measured again with the KAPA Library Quantification kit. Every immunoSEQ 96-well plate was sequenced on a dedicated single-read 150-cycle Illumina NextSeq 550 flow cell. The published analysis was carried out like this. Because the immunoSEQ output included only junctional sequences and no quality scores, the filtering could not be the same as the filtering used for full-length reads. To assign V/J genes and CDR3, sequences were annotated using PyIR, a Python wrapper for IgBLAST v1.9, with IMGT germline references. Any read was removed if the V/J assignment was weak (E-value above 1e-6), the CDR3 was missing, or the read contained stop codons, out-of-frame junctions, or ambiguous translated residues. A V3J clonotype was defined by an identical inferred V gene, J gene, and CDR3 amino acid sequence. To compute the percentage overlap between repertoires, the number of shared unique clonotypes was divided by the size of the smaller repertoire. RTK rarefaction, the Chao1 estimator, and Recon v2.1 estimates of unobserved clonotypes were used to assess repertoire richness. For all TCRbeta clonotypes obtained by the gDNA method from a few donors, generation probabilities were computed with OLGA. Here the immuneACCESS table is served through TCRdb, limited to in-frame sequences with V and J called. Missing clones are a known gap in these copies; in checked studies unresolved V genes cover under half, and the rest lacks a known reason. Clone size and the V and J calls come from that table; the DNA yielded D and trimming. A total of about 1.1 million clones appear in this sample, approximately 80% of them only once. The ten largest clonotypes hold roughly 0.83% of the sample.

This clonotype was sampled from a young man in good health. Some clones in this sample may be carry-over from other donors' samples. Sequenced input: memory CD4+ T cells from PBMCs. Reading the label with the study, this specimen's cell subset or site is: CD45RA-negative fraction. This chain is built from TRBV19 and TRBJ2-4, and 10 bases in between align with TRBD2. At the DNA level, the sequence is TGTGCCAGTGACAGCGGGAGGGCCGGGGTTGGAAACATTCAGTACTTC. It codes for CASDSGRAGVGNIQYF.